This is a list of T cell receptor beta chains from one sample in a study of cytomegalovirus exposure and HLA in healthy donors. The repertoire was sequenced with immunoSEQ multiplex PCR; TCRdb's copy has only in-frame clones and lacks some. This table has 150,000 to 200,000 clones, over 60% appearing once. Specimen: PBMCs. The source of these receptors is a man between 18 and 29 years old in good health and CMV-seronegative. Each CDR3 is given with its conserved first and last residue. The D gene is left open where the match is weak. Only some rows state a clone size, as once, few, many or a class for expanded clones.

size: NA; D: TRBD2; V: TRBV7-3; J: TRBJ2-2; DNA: TGTGCCAGCAGCCCCACTCTAGCGGGGGTAAACACCGGGGAGCTGTTTTTT; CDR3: CASSPTLAGVNTGELFF
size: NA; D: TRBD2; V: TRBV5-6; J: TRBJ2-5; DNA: TGTGCCAGCAGCCCGGAGCGGGGGGGCGGAAAGACCCAGTACTTC; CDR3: CASSPERGGGKTQYF
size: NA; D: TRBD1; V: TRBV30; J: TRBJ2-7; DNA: TGTGCCTGGAGTCCTTGGCGGGGACAGGGGAGCTCCTACGAGCAGTACTTC; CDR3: CAWSPWRGQGSSYEQYF
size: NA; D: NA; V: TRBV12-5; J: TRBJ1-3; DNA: TGTGCTAGTGGTTCGGGGATCGGTGGAAACACCATATATTTT; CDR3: CASGSGIGGNTIYF
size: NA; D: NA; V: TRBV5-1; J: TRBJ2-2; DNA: TGCGCCAGCAGCTTGGGGCCAGCCGGGGAGCTGTTTTTT; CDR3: CASSLGPAGELFF
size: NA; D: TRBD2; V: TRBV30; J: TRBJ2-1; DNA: TGTGCCTGGAGTCCCGGGACTAGCGCCTCAAATGAGCAGTTCTTC; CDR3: CAWSPGTSASNEQFF
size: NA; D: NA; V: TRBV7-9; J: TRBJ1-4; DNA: TGTGCCAGCAGCCCCCATGGGGCTTATAATGAAAAACTGTTTTTT; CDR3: CASSPHGAYNEKLFF
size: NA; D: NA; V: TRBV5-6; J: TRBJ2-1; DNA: TGTGCCAGCAGCTGGGGATTTCGGGGCAATGAGCAGTTCTTC; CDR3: CASSWGFRGNEQFF
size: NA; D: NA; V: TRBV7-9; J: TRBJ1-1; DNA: TGTGCCAGCAGCGAACAGTTGTTCGTTGGCGAAGCTTTCTTT; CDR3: CASSEQLFVGEAFF
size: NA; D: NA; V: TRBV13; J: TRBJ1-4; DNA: TGTGCCAGCAGCCCAAGAGGAGGAGCTAATGAAAAACTGTTTTTT; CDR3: CASSPRGGANEKLFF
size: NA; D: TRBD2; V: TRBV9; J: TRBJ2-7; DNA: TGTGCCAGCAGCGTAGCGGGCGGGAGGGCCAGCGACGAGCAGTACTTC; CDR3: CASSVAGGRASDEQYF
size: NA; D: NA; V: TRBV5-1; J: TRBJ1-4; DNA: TGCGCCAGCAGCTTTGGACGGGAGAATGAAAAACTGTTTTTT; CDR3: CASSFGRENEKLFF
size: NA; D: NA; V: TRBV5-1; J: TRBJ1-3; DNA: TGCGCCAGCAGCTCGGAGGGGTCCGGAAACACCATATATTTT; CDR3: CASSSEGSGNTIYF
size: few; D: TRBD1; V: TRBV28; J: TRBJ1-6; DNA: TGTGCCAGCACCAAAGGGGGACAGCTTCTGCTTCCCTCACCCCTCCACTTT; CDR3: CASTKGGQLLLPSPLHF
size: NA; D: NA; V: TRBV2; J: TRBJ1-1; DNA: TGTGCCAGCAGCGAACAGGGTCGGAACACTGAAGCTTTCTTT; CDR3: CASSEQGRNTEAFF
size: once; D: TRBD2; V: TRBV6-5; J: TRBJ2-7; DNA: TGTGCCAGCAGTTACGAGGCGGGGGTGTCCTACGAGCAGTACTTC; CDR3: CASSYEAGVSYEQYF